Sequencing of this TCR beta chain was carried out in a study of blood T cell repertoires in COVID-19. Study background: In each case, the material was cDNA or gDNA derived from T cells, B-cell-depleted T cells, or PBMCs.

The table came from immunoSEQ multiplex PCR; TCRdb's copy has only in-frame clones and leaves some out. The profile covers nearly 95,000 clones, with 80% to 90% appearing a single time and approximately 7.4% taken by the ten largest. Trimming removed 1 base from V and 2 bases from J; junction bases left unmatched: 7. The CDR3 extends over 17 amino acids. Germline loops: CDR1 GTSNPN, CDR2 SVGIG (reference sequence). This clonotype was sampled from a human donor with acute or convalescent COVID-19. The donor label of this sample is uncertain. The source material was peripheral blood. The chain is built from TRBV30 and TRBJ2-3; 12 positions match TRBD2. This chain's CDR3 is CAWSGRTSGAYTDTQYF. For the CDR3, the DNA is TGTGCCTGGAGTGGTCGGACTAGCGGGGCATACACAGATACGCAGTATTTT.